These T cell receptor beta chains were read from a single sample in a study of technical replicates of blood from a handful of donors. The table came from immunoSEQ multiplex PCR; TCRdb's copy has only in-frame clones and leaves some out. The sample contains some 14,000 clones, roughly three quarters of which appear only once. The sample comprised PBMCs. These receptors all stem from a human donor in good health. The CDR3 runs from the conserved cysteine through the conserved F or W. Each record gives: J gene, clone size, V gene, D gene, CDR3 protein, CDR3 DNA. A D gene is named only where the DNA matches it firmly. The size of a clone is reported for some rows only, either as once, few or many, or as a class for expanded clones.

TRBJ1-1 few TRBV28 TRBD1 CASSFLPGQEQNTEAFF TGTGCCAGCAGTTTTCTACCGGGACAGGAGCAGAACACTGAAGCTTTCTTT
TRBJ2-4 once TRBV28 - CASTKGDIQYF TGTGCCAGCACCAAGGGGGACATTCAGTACTTC
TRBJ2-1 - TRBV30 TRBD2 CAWSPLRGLAVNEQFF TGTGCCTGGAGTCCCCTGAGGGGACTAGCGGTTAATGAGCAGTTCTTC
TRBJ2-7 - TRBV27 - CASSPTAAGEQYF TGTGCCAGCAGCCCAACAGCAGCAGGGGAGCAGTACTTC
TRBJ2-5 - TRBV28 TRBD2 CASSTRTSGQETQYF TGTGCCAGCAGTACCCGGACTAGCGGGCAAGAGACCCAGTACTTC
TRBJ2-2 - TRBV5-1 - CASSLPQGLGELFF TGCGCCAGCAGCTTACCGCAGGGATTGGGGGAGCTGTTTTTT
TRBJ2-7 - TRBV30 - CAWRGRGRGVYEQYF TGTGCCTGGAGGGGACGGGGCAGGGGTGTCTACGAGCAGTACTTC
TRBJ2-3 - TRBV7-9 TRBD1 CAIGQGVDTQYF TGTGCCATTGGACAGGGGGTAGATACGCAGTATTTT
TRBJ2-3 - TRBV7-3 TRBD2 CASSLVGGSTDTQYF TGTGCCAGCAGCTTAGTGGGGGGGAGCACAGATACGCAGTATTTT
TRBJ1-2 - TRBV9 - CASSVAPGYGYTF TGTGCCAGCAGCGTAGCCCCGGGCTATGGCTACACCTTC
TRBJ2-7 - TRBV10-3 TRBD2 CAISEGTSGYSYEQYF TGTGCCATCAGTGAGGGGACTAGCGGGTACTCCTACGAGCAGTACTTC
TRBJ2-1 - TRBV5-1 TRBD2 CASSLGSGTEQFF TGCGCCAGCAGCTTGGGGAGCGGGACTGAGCAGTTCTTC
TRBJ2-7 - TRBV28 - CASSSPMDTYPPYEQYF TGTGCCAGCAGTTCTCCGATGGACACTTACCCTCCCTACGAGCAGTACTTC
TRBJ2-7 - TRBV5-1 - CASSFDRPYEQYF TGCGCCAGCAGCTTCGACAGACCCTACGAGCAGTACTTC
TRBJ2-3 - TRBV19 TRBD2 CASSPRRAGGEADTQYF TGTGCCAGTAGCCCCCGGAGGGCGGGAGGGGAGGCAGATACGCAGTATTTT
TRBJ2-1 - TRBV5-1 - CASSLAERYNEQFF TGCGCCAGCAGCTTGGCGGAGAGATACAATGAGCAGTTCTTC
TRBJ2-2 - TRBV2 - CASIRDSTGELFF TGTGCCAGCATACGGGACTCCACCGGGGAGCTGTTTTTT
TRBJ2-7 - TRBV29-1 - CSVGGQTYEQYF TGCAGCGTAGGGGGACAAACCTACGAGCAGTACTTC
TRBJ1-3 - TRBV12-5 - CASGLFPNSGNTIYF TGTGCTAGTGGTTTGTTCCCTAACTCTGGAAACACCATATATTTT
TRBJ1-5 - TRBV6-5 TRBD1 CASRPSGQVNQPQHF TGTGCCAGCAGGCCTTCGGGACAGGTAAATCAGCCCCAGCATTTT
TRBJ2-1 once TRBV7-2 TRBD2 CASSARTSGRRDEQFF TGTGCCAGCAGCGCCCGGACTAGCGGGAGGCGGGATGAGCAGTTCTTC
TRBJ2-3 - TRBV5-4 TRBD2 CASSRGGGGGTDTQYF TGTGCCAGCAGCCGCGGGGGGGGAGGAGGCACAGATACGCAGTATTTT
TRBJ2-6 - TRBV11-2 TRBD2 CASSLVSAGVTGANVLTF TGTGCCAGCAGCTTAGTCTCAGCGGGAGTTACTGGGGCCAACGTCCTGACTTTC
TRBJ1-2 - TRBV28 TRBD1 CASIKGSGQPPGGYTF TGTGCCAGCATAAAGGGATCGGGACAGCCGCCAGGTGGCTACACCTTC
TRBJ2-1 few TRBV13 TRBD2 CASSQPLGLALPIEQFF TGTGCCAGCAGCCAGCCTCTCGGACTAGCCCTACCAATTGAGCAGTTCTTC
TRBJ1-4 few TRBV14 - CASSRTQGIEKLFF TGTGCCAGCAGCCGAACACAGGGTATCGAAAAACTGTTTTTT
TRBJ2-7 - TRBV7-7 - CASSPGFPAYEQYF TGTGCCAGCAGCCCAGGGTTCCCCGCTTACGAGCAGTACTTC
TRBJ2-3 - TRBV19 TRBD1 CASSAWGQGVTDTQYF TGTGCCAGTAGTGCGTGGGGACAGGGTGTTACAGATACGCAGTATTTT
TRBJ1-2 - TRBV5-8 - CASNPTTVNYGYTF TGTGCCAGCAACCCAACGACAGTTAACTATGGCTACACCTTC
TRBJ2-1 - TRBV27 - CASSPTLTYNEQFF TGTGCCAGCAGCCCAACATTGACCTACAATGAGCAGTTCTTC
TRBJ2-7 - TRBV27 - CASSLGTLYYEQYF TGTGCCAGCAGTTTGGGCACCCTATACTACGAGCAGTACTTC
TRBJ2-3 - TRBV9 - CASSVVFSTDTQYF TGTGCCAGCAGCGTAGTCTTCAGCACAGATACGCAGTATTTT
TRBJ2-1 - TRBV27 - CASSLSAGWNNEQFF TGTGCCAGCAGTTTATCGGCGGGATGGAACAATGAGCAGTTCTTC
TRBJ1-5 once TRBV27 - CASSLARHSNQPQHF TGTGCCAGCAGTTTAGCAAGACATAGCAATCAGCCCCAGCATTTT
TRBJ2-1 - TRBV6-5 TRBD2 CASTGGSTGNEQFF TGTGCCAGCACGGGCGGGAGTACCGGGAATGAGCAGTTCTTC
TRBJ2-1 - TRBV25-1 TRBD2 CASSDLGRTSAYNEQFF TGTGCCAGCAGTGACCTCGGCCGGACTAGCGCCTACAATGAGCAGTTCTTC
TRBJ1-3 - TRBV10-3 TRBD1 CAISAGQGASGNTIYF TGTGCCATCAGTGCCGGACAGGGGGCCTCGGGAAACACCATATATTTT
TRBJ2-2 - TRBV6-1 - CASSGLSNTGELFF TGTGCCAGCAGTGGACTCTCGAACACCGGGGAGCTGTTTTTT
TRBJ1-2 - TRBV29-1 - CSGGEQRGYTF TGCAGCGGGGGGGAGCAACGAGGCTACACCTTC
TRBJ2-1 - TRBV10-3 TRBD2 CAISESSGSGEQFF TGTGCCATCAGTGAGTCTAGCGGGAGCGGCGAGCAGTTCTTC
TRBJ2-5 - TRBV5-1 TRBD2 CASRYRLAGKETQYF TGCGCCAGCAGGTACAGACTAGCGGGAAAAGAGACCCAGTACTTC
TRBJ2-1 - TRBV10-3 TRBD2 CATRPHLAGDGSYNEQFF TGTGCCACCCGGCCCCATCTAGCGGGAGATGGATCCTACAATGAGCAGTTCTTC
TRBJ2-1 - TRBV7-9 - CASSSGGNEQFF TGTGCCAGCAGCTCCGGAGGCAATGAGCAGTTCTTC
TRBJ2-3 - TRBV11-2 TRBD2 CASSLVAGKIDTQYF TGTGCCAGCAGCTTAGTAGCGGGGAAAATAGATACGCAGTATTTT
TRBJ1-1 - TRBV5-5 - CASRGQGTTEAFF TGTGCCAGCAGGGGGCAGGGTACCACTGAAGCTTTCTTT
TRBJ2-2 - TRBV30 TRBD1 CAIRTGRGAGELFF TGTGCCATCAGGACAGGGCGGGGAGCCGGGGAGCTGTTTTTT
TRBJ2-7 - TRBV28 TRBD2 CASSLLLAGGLYEQYF TGTGCCAGCAGTTTGTTACTAGCGGGAGGGCTGTACGAGCAGTACTTC
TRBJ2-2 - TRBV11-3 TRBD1 CASSRNQGAGELFF TGTGCCAGCAGTCGAAATCAGGGGGCCGGGGAGCTGTTTTTT
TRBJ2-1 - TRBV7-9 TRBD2 CASSSGLAGAYNEQFF TGTGCCAGCAGCTCTGGACTAGCGGGAGCTTACAATGAGCAGTTCTTC
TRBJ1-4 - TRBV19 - CASTPQVSGGQEKLFF TGTGCCAGTACCCCCCAGGTGTCTGGGGGCCAGGAAAAACTGTTTTTT
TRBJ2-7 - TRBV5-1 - CASRLQGLEQYF TGCGCCAGCAGGTTACAGGGCCTCGAGCAGTACTTC
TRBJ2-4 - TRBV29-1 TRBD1 CSVEQGAGAKNIQYF TGCAGCGTTGAGCAGGGGGCAGGGGCCAAAAACATTCAGTACTTC
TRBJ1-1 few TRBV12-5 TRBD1 CASGLTGGTEAFF TGTGCTAGTGGTTTAACAGGGGGAACTGAAGCTTTCTTT
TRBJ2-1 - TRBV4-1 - CASSPQGPSSYNEQFF TGCGCCAGCAGCCCACAAGGTCCTAGCTCCTACAATGAGCAGTTCTTC
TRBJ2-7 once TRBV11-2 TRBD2 CASSLPGLEMGEQYF TGTGCCAGCAGCCTGCCGGGACTAGAGATGGGCGAGCAGTACTTC
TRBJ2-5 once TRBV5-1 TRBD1 CASSLALGTGGQETQYF TGCGCCAGCAGCTTGGCCCTGGGGACAGGCGGCCAAGAGACCCAGTACTTC
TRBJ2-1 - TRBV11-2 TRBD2 CASSLREHEQFF TGTGCCAGCAGCTTGCGGGAGCATGAGCAGTTCTTC
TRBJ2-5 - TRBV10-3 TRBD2 CAIRLAGGRLEQYF TGTGCCATCAGACTAGCGGGAGGCCGTTTGGAGCAGTACTTC